The T cell receptor (beta chain) under discussion was sequenced for a study of HIV-infected patients and healthy controls (dated by TCRdb to between 2014 and 2016). About the investigation overall: Whether deep TCR repertoire sequencing of small blood samples from HIV patients could capture immune perturbation and reconstitution was tested in the study.

Reverse transcription of about 500 ng RNA was performed with SuperScript III using primers directed against the alpha and beta constant regions. Separate alpha and beta chain libraries were made by chain-specific third strand synthesis with multiplexing indices. In the protocol, all rearrangements within a chain were amplified with a single primer pair so that primer bias was avoided, and molecular barcodes were added to each cDNA molecule. Purified cDNA was joined by T4 RNA Ligase 1 to a 5' RACE adapter carrying a random hexamer and the SP2 sequencing primer site. The authors primed second strand synthesis from the SP2 site with Phusion polymerase and used slow temperature ramps to favor optimal annealing. Each molecule's 12-nucleotide barcode consisted of two random hexamer sequences, both added before amplification and joined together. A brief initial PCR introduced P5 and P7 adapter elements together with a second index, and a roughly 25-cycle amplification PCR using P5s and P7 primers was subsequently performed. The libraries went through roughly 27 PCR cycles in total, were quantified on a Qubit, were sized on a Bioanalyzer, and were diluted to around 3.7 nM. Sequencing of the normalized libraries was performed on an Illumina MiSeq with 2 x 250 paired-end kits. MinElute columns were the means by which the reverse transcription reactions were cleaned up, and the reactions were eluted into 10 ul Tris-Cl. Adapter ligations ran for 23 hours at 16 degrees C and were afterwards cleaned with AMPure XP beads at a 1:1 ratio. The paper's processing steps were these. Demultiplexed FASTQ files were processed with a modified Decombinator that output V, J, insert and barcode information. Sequences that shared a barcode but differed from the dominant sequence were treated as errors and discarded, and barcodes were clustered at Levenshtein distance 3 and counted to estimate the original cDNA molecules. The R packages ineq, vegan, igraph and RCytoscape were used for downstream analyses, together with IMGT nomenclature and CDR3 definitions. The authors computed V gene usage over distinct sequences and counted each TCR a single time to avoid skew from clonal expansion. Similarity networks connected unique CDR3 amino acid sequences within a donor whenever two sequences differed by a single Levenshtein edit. Published HIV-specific CDR3s (about 90 alpha, 700 or so beta) and CMV-specific CDR3s (approximately 13 alpha, a few hundred beta) were compiled and searched for in the repertoires. Random subsampling to size-matched repertoires showed patients' decreased diversity was not caused by their lower sequence numbers. The public reads were run again by TCRdb, first through fastp at Q25 and then through MiXCR, and only productive beta chains were kept. Rows are combined by CDR3 protein, so each entry shows the most common genes and DNA. The V and J calls were not made by the authors but by TCRdb's processing. This sample gives 15,000 to 20,000 distinct CDR3 sequences in total; almost 9% of them show up just once. The ten largest make up 2.6% of the sample.

The CDR3 contains 14 residues, cysteine and phenylalanine counted. Solely the CDR3 DNA is kept, with 42 bases framed from the first base. As encoded in the germline V gene (reference sequence), CDR1 is SEHNR while CDR2 is FQNEAQ. At the junction V is shortened by 5 bases and J by 2 bases, with 10 bases in between. The paper as a whole reports these results and caveats: Using whole blood restricted sequencing depth and prevented separating the dynamics of distinct T-cell subpopulations. Oligoclonality may be reflected in the significantly higher mean Gini indices of HIV-infected repertoires compared with controls. The pairing of alpha and beta chains was not determined in the samples. Compared with untreated HIV+ repertoires, healthy control repertoires had roughly threefold more distinct CDR3s and higher Shannon diversity. In the study, no determination of donor HLA types was made. Rare events from HIV-infected data received too much weight under size-matching, and comparisons were complicated by unequal numbers of distinct sequences between patients and controls. Eight alpha and eight beta V genes showed significantly different mean usage between HIV-infected patients and controls. Alpha-chain CDR3s from MAIT cells appeared at high frequency in healthy controls but were severely depleted in HIV+ repertoires. Healthy controls shared more CDR3s between individuals than HIV+ patients, by Jaccard index and by count of highly shared sequences. Processing was restricted to sixteen HIV-infected individuals, which the authors judged to be a major constraint on the generalizability of the findings. The apparent post-therapy recovery of the Gini index in HIV-infected patients was not reproduced in size-matched repertoire data. During therapy, HIV-associated CDR3s significantly decreased in frequency, while CMV-associated CDR3s did not change significantly, though most became more frequent. The observed differences in diversity could not be explained by the slight differences in age and sex profiles between the study cohorts.

Whole blood was used without fractionating the cells, so the repertoire represented all peripheral T cells without sorting. As controls, some ten uninfected healthy donors were sampled, and four of those donors gave samples twice, roughly 3 months apart. For RNA extraction, a 2.5 ml sample of peripheral blood was drawn into Tempus tubes. The TURBO-DNase kit was used to remove leftover genomic DNA, and GLOBINclear was used to deplete globin mRNA. This clonotype was counted only a few times. The antigen this receptor binds is unknown. Per-base qualities were not stored, and no clone one base away is much larger.

Source material: blood. This chain joins TRBV7-9 to TRBJ1-5; no D gene is confidently identified. The clonotype originates from an adult in good health. The CDR3: CASSGRRRNQPQHF. The bases are TGTGCCAGCAGCGGAAGGAGGCGCAATCAGCCCCAGCATTTT.